This T cell receptor (beta chain) was documented in a study of blood T cells in healthy people across ages. Whole-study findings and limits: Aged donors had fewer naive CD4+ cells and lower diversity than long-lived donors.

Concerning this clonotype: Antigen unknown.

Germline loops: CDR1 LGHDT, CDR2 YNNKEL (reference sequence). V lost 0 bases and J lost 8, with 16 bases in between. The CDR3 runs 16 residues. Primers used in a second PCR of about 6 to 11 cycles were a sample-barcoded 5' primer and a J-beta primer mix. MiXCR, applied by TCRdb to the 5' RACE reads, yields one record per CDR3 protein. The sample contains hundreds of thousands of distinct CDR3 sequences, over 20% of which appear only once. This chain uses TRBV3-1 with TRBJ1-4; no definite D call. This TCR was recovered from a man aged 65 to 79 in good health. The sequencing input was blood. The CDR3 region has the DNA TGTGCCAGCAGCCAAGATCGGGCGGCAGGACCCGAAAAACTGTTTTTT. Translation gives CASSQDRAAGPEKLFF.